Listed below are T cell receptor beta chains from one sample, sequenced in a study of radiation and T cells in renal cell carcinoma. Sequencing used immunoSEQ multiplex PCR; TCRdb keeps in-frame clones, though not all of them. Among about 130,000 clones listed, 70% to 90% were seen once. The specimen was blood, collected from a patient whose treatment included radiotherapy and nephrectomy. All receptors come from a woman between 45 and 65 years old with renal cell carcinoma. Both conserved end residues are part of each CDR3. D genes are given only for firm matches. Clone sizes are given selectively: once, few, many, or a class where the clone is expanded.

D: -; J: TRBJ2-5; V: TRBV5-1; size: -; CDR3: CASSPIALQGETQYF; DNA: TGCGCCAGCAGCCCAATAGCGCTGCAAGGGGAGACCCAGTACTTC
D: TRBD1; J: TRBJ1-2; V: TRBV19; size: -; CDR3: CASSIPGTEPNYGYTF; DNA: TGTGCCAGTAGTATCCCCGGGACAGAACCTAACTATGGCTACACCTTC
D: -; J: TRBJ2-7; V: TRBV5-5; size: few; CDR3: CASSLRTPHYEQYF; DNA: TGTGCCAGCAGCTTGAGGACTCCCCACTACGAGCAGTACTTC
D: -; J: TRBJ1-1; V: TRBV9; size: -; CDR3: CASSVAEGTTEAFF; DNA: TGTGCCAGCAGCGTAGCGGAGGGGACCACTGAAGCTTTCTTT
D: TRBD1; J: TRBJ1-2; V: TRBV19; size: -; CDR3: CASSSGQGWSGYTF; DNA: TGTGCCAGTAGTAGTGGACAGGGATGGAGTGGCTACACCTTC
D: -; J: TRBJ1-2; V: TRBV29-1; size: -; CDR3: CSVDEGGGAEGYTF; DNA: TGCAGCGTTGACGAAGGTGGGGGGGCGGAGGGCTACACCTTC
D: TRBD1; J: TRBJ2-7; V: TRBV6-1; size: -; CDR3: CASSGTGGFYEQYF; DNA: TGTGCCAGCAGTGGGACAGGGGGATTCTACGAGCAGTACTTC
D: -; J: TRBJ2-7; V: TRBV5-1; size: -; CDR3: CASSLGEATYEQYF; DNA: TGCGCCAGCAGCTTGGGAGAAGCCACCTACGAGCAGTACTTC
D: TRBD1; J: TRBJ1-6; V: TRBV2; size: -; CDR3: CASSPGTGRNSPLHF; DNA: TGTGCCAGCAGCCCCGGGACAGGACGAAATTCACCCCTCCACTTT
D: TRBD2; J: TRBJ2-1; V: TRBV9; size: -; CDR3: CASSVGSGGALNEQFF; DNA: TGTGCCAGCAGCGTAGGCAGCGGGGGGGCTCTCAATGAGCAGTTCTTC
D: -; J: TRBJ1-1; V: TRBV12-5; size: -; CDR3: CASGLVLEGMNTEAFF; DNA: TGTGCTAGTGGTTTGGTACTGGAGGGCATGAACACTGAAGCTTTCTTT
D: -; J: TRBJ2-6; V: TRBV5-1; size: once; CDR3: CASSLGGPAGANVLTF; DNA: TGCGCCAGCAGCTTGGGGGGACCGGCTGGGGCCAACGTCCTGACTTTC
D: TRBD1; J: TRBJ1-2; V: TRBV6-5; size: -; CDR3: CASSRQGDYGYTF; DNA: TGTGCCAGCAGTAGACAGGGAGACTATGGCTACACCTTC
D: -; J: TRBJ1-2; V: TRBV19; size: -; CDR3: CASSNFPGPPYGYTF; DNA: TGTGCCAGTAGTAATTTTCCGGGACCCCCCTATGGCTACACCTTC
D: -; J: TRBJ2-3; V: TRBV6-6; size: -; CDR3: CASTFPEGIHTQYF; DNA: TGTGCCAGCACGTTTCCGGAGGGAATTCATACGCAGTATTTT
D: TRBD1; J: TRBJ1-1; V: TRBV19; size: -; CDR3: CASSSEGARGDAEAFF; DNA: TGTGCCAGTAGTTCTGAAGGTGCCAGGGGGGACGCTGAAGCTTTCTTT
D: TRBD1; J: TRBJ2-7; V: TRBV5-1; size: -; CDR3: CASSILAGGGYEQYF; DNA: TGCGCCAGCAGCATCTTGGCAGGGGGCGGCTACGAGCAGTACTTC
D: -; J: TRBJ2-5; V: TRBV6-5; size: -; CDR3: CASSYSRGIETQYF; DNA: TGTGCCAGCAGTTACTCCCGAGGTATAGAGACCCAGTACTTC
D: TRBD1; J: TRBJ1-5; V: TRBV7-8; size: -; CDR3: CASSLGQGLRMHF; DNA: TGTGCCAGCAGCTTGGGACAGGGTTTGAGAATGCATTTT
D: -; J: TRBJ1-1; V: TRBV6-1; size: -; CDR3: CASNTGQPQAFF; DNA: TGTGCCAGCAATACAGGGCAACCCCAAGCTTTCTTT
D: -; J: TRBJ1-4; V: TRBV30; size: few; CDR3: CAWTPRVSEKLFF; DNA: TGTGCCTGGACACCCCGAGTGAGTGAAAAACTGTTTTTT
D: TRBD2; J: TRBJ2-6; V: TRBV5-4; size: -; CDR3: CASSLAGESGANVLTF; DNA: TGTGCCAGCAGCTTAGCGGGGGAATCTGGGGCCAACGTCCTGACTTTC